This TCR beta chain was identified during a study of blood T cell repertoires in COVID-19. Looking at the study overall: Sites across the United States, Italy and Spain contributed samples from acute and convalescent COVID-19. T cells, B-cell-depleted T cells, or PBMCs provided the cDNA or gDNA that served as material.

In Seattle, patients joined the study during active infection and were tracked longitudinally. V was shortened by 5 bases and J by 3 bases, with 11 bases between the two germline ends. The CDR3 totals 13 residues. CDR1 and CDR2 (germline): SEHNR, FQNEAQ (reference sequence). Methods used by the authors: Estimated nucleated cell counts came from reference gene primer amplification. TCRdb's table, derived via immunoSEQ multiplex PCR, lists solely in-frame clones and lacks some. The V and J calls and clone size are taken from that table; D and trimming were inferred from the DNA. This sample carries approximately 150,000 clones, around four fifths of them seen once, and the ten largest clones take 6.5% to 9.5%.

Source material: peripheral blood. This chain links TRBV7-9 with TRBJ2-7; possibly TRBD1 for D (6 bases). The clonotype was recovered from an elderly woman with COVID-19, enrolled during active disease. The CDR3 reads CASSQGQVYEQYF. The CDR3 DNA sequence: TGTGCCAGCAGCCAGGGACAAGTCTACGAGCAGTACTTC. The full variable domain, with the rest looked up from reference TRBV7-9 and TRBJ2-7, is DTGVSQNPRHKITKRGQNVTFRCDPISEHNRLYWYRQTLGQGPEFLTYFQNEAQLEKSRLLSDRFSAERPKGSFSTLEIQRTEQGDSAMYLCASSQGQVYEQYFGPGTRLTVT.